This TCR beta chain was documented in a study of control samples from healthy donors and cancer patients. The repertoire was sequenced with immunoSEQ multiplex PCR; TCRdb's copy has only in-frame clones and lacks some. The table has around 82,000 clones, about 90% seen once; the top ten hold 20%. V shed 5 bases and J 3 bases; nucleotides not matched to a gene: 3. The CDR3 contains 13 residues. Looked up from germline, CDR1 is MNHEY and CDR2 is SVGAGI. What was sequenced was blood. The chain links TRBV6-5 to TRBJ2-7, with 8 bases lining up with TRBD2. This receptor was taken from a man between 50 and 59 years old in good health. DNA of the CDR3: TGTGCCAGCAGTATCACTAGCGGCTACGAGCAGTACTTC. This translates into CASSITSGYEQYF.